This T cell receptor (beta chain) was retrieved from a study of regulatory T cells in long-lasting Graves disease. This clonotype was found many times. CDR1 SQVTM and CDR2 ANQGSEA come from the germline V gene. The CDR3 has 12 residues. Germline trimming cut 5 bases from V and 5 bases from J; bases unmatched to any gene: 4. The time point here: persistent/refractory GD, antithyroid drugs over 5 years with positive TRAb. PBMC-extracted RNA yielded the TCR library. Construction of TCR beta libraries relied on iRepertoire HTBI primers and on Arm-PCR targeting CDR3 regions. A single record per CDR3 protein comes from TCRdb applying MiXCR to the multiplex PCR reads. The sample gives around 460,000 distinct CDR3 sequences, about 20% of which show up once; 13% is in the top ten.

The TCR was taken from a female donor with Graves disease. The source material was peripheral blood mononuclear cells (PBMCs), sampled when the disease was refractory, from a patient treated with antithyroid drugs. V gene TRBV29-1 combines with J gene TRBJ2-5; 8 nucleotides agree with TRBD1. The chain's CDR3 is CSVSDRGETQYF. The CDR3 bases are TGCAGCGTTTCAGACAGGGGCGAGACCCAGTACTTC.